This passage covers 5 T cell receptor beta chains from one sample sequenced in a study of control samples from healthy donors and cancer patients. The data were produced by immunoSEQ multiplex PCR, yet TCRdb's version contains in-frame clones alone and is incomplete. Of 150,000 to 200,000 clones listed, about nine tenths were seen once; the top ten hold approximately 1.6%. Material: blood. Receptors originate from a woman aged 25 to 39 in good health.

V usage is TRBV6-5 and J usage is TRBJ1-5; D is ambiguous. Looked up from germline, CDR1 is MNHEY and CDR2 is SVGAGI. V was shortened by 2 bases and J by 3 bases, with 8 bases between the two germline ends. The CDR3 has 14 amino acids. The CDR3 DNA reads as TGTGCCAGCAGTTACGGGCCCTACAATCAGCCCCAGCATTTT. This translates into CASSYGPYNQPQHF.

The chain joins TRBV4-1 to TRBJ1-6, with TRBD1 matching over 8 bases. The trim removed 2 bases at V and 7 bases at J, leaving 13 bases unmatched. Germline V gene lookup returns CDR1 MGHRA and CDR2 YSYEKL. CDR3 length: 18 amino acids. Here the CDR3 DNA reads TGCGCCAGCAGCCAAAATTTCCGAACAGGGGGTGGGAATTCACCCCTCCACTTT. Translation: CASSQNFRTGGGNSPLHF.

A note on this clone: The same CDR3 can be traced to other DNA sequences in this sample. This sequence joins TRBV15 and TRBJ2-5; 10 bases match TRBD1. The CDR3 extends over 14 amino acids. The germline V gene encodes CDR1 LNHNV and CDR2 YYDKDF (reference sequence). V shed 3 bases and J 2 bases; nucleotides not matched to a gene: 0. CDR3 coding DNA: TGTGCCACCAGCAGGGACAGGGGGCAAGAGACCCAGTACTTC. Translated: CATSRDRGQETQYF.

The V and J genes are TRBV3-1 (or the pseudogene TRBV3-2) and TRBJ1-1, with a weak D call TRBD1 (5 bases). V gave up 4 bases and J gave up 4 bases, with 10 bases separating them. The germline V gene has CDR1 LGHDT and CDR2 YNNKEL (reference sequence). The CDR3 sequence is 13 residues long. The CDR3 is CASSRQWRTEAFF. Here the CDR3 DNA reads TGTGCCAGCAGCCGACAGTGGCGCACTGAAGCTTTCTTT.

J is TRBJ1-4 and V is TRBV7-2, with 7 bases lining up with TRBD1. CDR3 length: 16 residues. CDR1 SGHTA and CDR2 FQGNSA come from the germline V gene. Germline trimming cut 5 bases from V and 2 bases from J; bases unmatched to any gene: 8. The CDR3 reads CASSPARGGTNEKLFF. DNA for the CDR3: TGTGCCAGCAGCCCTGCCAGGGGGGGTACTAATGAAAAACTGTTTTTT.